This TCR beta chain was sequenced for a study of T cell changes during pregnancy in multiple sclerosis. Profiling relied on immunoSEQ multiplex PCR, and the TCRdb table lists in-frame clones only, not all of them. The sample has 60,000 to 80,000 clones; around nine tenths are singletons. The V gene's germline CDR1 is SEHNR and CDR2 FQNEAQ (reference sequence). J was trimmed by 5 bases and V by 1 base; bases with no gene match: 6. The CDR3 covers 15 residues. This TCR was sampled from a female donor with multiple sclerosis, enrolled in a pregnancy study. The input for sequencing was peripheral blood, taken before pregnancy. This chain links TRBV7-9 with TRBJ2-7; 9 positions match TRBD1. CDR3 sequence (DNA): TGTGCCAGCAGCTTAGGGACAGGGGTTTTCAACGAGCAGTACTTC. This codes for CASSLGTGVFNEQYF.